Below are 31 T cell receptor beta chains sequenced from a single sample in a study of type 1 regulatory T cells. Using its own MiXCR run on the reads, TCRdb lists one record per CDR3 protein. Altogether fewer than 75,000 distinct CDR3 sequences are present, more than 45% being singletons, with the ten largest covering roughly 2.2%. Their cognate antigens are unknown. Material for sequencing was cultured non-Tr1 T cells, either the whole culture or a sorted T cell fraction (not recorded which). The receptor source for this set is a human donor in good health.

This clonotype was detected only a few times. The chain couples TRBV7-2 to TRBJ2-7; 9 nucleotides match TRBD2. Germline lookup yields CDR1 SGHTA and CDR2 FQGNSA. The CDR3 is made up of 15 amino acids. The ends lost 3 bases at V and 5 bases at J; junction bases unmatched: 8. The CDR3 coding sequence is TGTGCCAGCAGCTTCTATCTAGCGGGGCGGGACGAGCAGTACTTC. This translates into CASSFYLAGRDEQYF.

The chain employs TRBV6-1 and TRBJ2-3; tentative D call: TRBD1 (5 bases). Trimming took off 6 bases at V and 0 bases at J, with 10 bases between the two ends. The CDR3 is 14 residues long. In germline, CDR1 is MNHNS, CDR2 SASEGT. The CDR3: CASRQTESTDTQYF. As DNA, the CDR3 is TGTGCCAGCAGACAGACAGAGAGCACAGATACGCAGTATTTT.

CDR3 coding DNA: TGTGCCAGTACTACGGGCGCCAACGTCCTGACTTTC. Amino acids: CASTTGANVLTF. J is TRBJ2-6 and V is TRBV19; D remains unclear. The V gene lost 7 bases and the J gene lost 7 bases, with 8 bases spanning the gap. Germline V gene data show CDR1 as LNHDA and CDR2 as SQIVND (reference sequence). The CDR3 consists of 12 residues.

In this sample, this clonotype turned up a few times. V gene TRBV13 combines with J gene TRBJ2-5; unclear D gene. CDR3 length equals 13 residues. The V end lost 0 bases, the J end lost 5 bases, and 7 bases lay between the germline ends. Germline V gene data show CDR1 as PRHDT and CDR2 as FYEKMQ (reference sequence). The CDR3 here is CASSLGPKETQYF. CDR3 sequence (DNA): TGTGCCAGCAGCTTAGGTCCGAAGGAGACCCAGTACTTC. The complete variable domain, with remaining parts taken from reference TRBV13 and TRBJ2-5, reads AAGVIQSPRHLIKEKRETATLKCYPIPRHDTVYWYQQGPGQDPQFLISFYEKMQSDKGSIPDRFSAQQFSDYHSELNMSSLELGDSALYFCASSLGPKETQYFGPGTRLLVL.

The rearrangement links TRBV29-1 to TRBJ2-3; 7 bases line up with TRBD1. Looked up from germline, CDR1 is SQVTM and CDR2 is ANQGSEA. The CDR3 contains 13 residues. J was trimmed by 6 bases and V by 7 bases; bases with no gene match: 10. The CDR3 loop is CSALKGATDTQYF. The CDR3 DNA reads TGCAGCGCATTAAAGGGGGCCACGGATACGCAGTATTTT.

This clonotype was seen a handful of times. V usage is TRBV5-1 and J usage is TRBJ2-7; 8 bases map to TRBD1. After removal of 4 bases from V and 2 bases from J, the junction contained 14 bases not matched to a gene. The CDR3 has 17 residues. Germline V gene data show CDR1 as SGHRS and CDR2 as YFSETQ. The CDR3 is CASSTGQGTVSAYEQYF. The CDR3 region has the DNA TGCGCCAGCAGCACCGGACAGGGCACCGTGTCGGCCTACGAGCAGTACTTC.

At least ten counts were recorded for this clonotype. The rearrangement joins TRBV11-2 to TRBJ2-7; D ambiguous. Germline values: CDR1 SGHAT, CDR2 FQNNGV. The CDR3 is 12 residues long. With 0 bases removed from V and 4 bases from J, the gap between germline ends came to 4 bases. The CDR3 sequence: CASSLDGYEQYF. The CDR3 DNA is TGTGCCAGCAGCTTAGACGGGTACGAGCAGTACTTC.

The chain has TRBV2 and TRBJ2-3; D is unclear. CDR1 and CDR2 (germline): SNHLY, FYNNEI. The V end was cut by 6 bases, the J end by 1 base, with 2 bases between. The CDR3 length is 11 residues. The CDR3 DNA follows: TGTGCCAGCAGGGGCACAGATACGCAGTATTTT. Translating gives CASRGTDTQYF.

V usage is TRBV5-1 and J usage is TRBJ1-6, with 10 bases identical to TRBD1. Germline CDR1 reads SGHRS; CDR2 reads YFSETQ. The CDR3 contains 15 residues. With 4 bases clipped from V and 7 bases from J, the junction kept 5 bases outside the gene matches. The CDR3 DNA is TGCGCCAGCAGCGAGGGACAGGGGAAAAATTCACCCCTCCACTTT. Its translation: CASSEGQGKNSPLHF.

The chain combines TRBV6-2 or TRBV6-3 with TRBJ2-7, with D unclear. Per the germline V gene, CDR1 is MNHEY and CDR2 is SVGEGT. This CDR3 is 14 amino acids long. The V and J ends lost 6 bases and 2 bases respectively, with 14 bases between them. DNA of the CDR3: TGTGCCAGCAGCTACCCTGGGCTCCCCTACGAGCAGTACTTC. It codes for CASSYPGLPYEQYF.

This clonotype has just one count. The chain is built from TRBV5-4 and TRBJ1-4; TRBD1 matches 7 bases. With V trimmed by 0 bases and J by 3 bases, 8 bases remained unmatched. Germline assignment: CDR1 SGHNT and CDR2 YYREEE (reference sequence). The CDR3 has 17 residues. In DNA, the CDR3 is TGTGCCAGCAGCTTGGGAAGTAGGGGGCCGGCTAATGAAAAACTGTTTTTT. Amino acid sequence: CASSLGSRGPANEKLFF. The variable domain in full, with the rest retrieved from reference TRBV5-4 and TRBJ1-4, is ETGVTQSPTHLIKTRGQQVTLRCSSQSGHNTVSWYQQALGQGPQFIFQYYREEENGRGNFPPRFSGLQFPNYSSELNVNALELDDSALYLCASSLGSRGPANEKLFFGSGTQLSVL.

In this sample, this clonotype is medium-sized. This CDR3 is CASSPFGTEAFF. CDR3 coding DNA: TGCGCCAGCAGCCCCTTCGGGACTGAAGCTTTCTTT. V gene TRBV5-1 combines with J gene TRBJ1-1; D not resolved. V dropped 4 bases and J dropped 5 bases, with 9 bases sitting between them. CDR1 and CDR2 (germline): SGHRS, YFSETQ. This CDR3 has 12 amino acids.

The chain joins TRBV5-1 to TRBJ2-3, with D perhaps matching TRBD2 (7 bases). The CDR3 runs 18 residues. V gave up 0 bases and J gave up 3 bases, with 20 bases separating them. The germline CDR1 and CDR2 sequences are SGHRS and YFSETQ. This chain's CDR3 is CASSLDQAGAGGTDTQYF. DNA of the CDR3: TGCGCCAGCAGCTTGGATCAGGCGGGGGCAGGTGGAACAGATACGCAGTATTTT.

This chain uses TRBV20-1 with TRBJ1-5, with D perhaps matching TRBD1 (6 bases). V lost 3 bases, J lost 4 bases, and 10 bases lay in between. The CDR3 loop spans 13 amino acids. The germline V gene has CDR1 DFQATT and CDR2 SNEGSKA (reference sequence). As DNA, the CDR3 is TGCAGTGCTAGGAGGACAGAAAATCAGCCCCAGCATTTT. It translates to CSARRTENQPQHF.

The gene calls are TRBV4-1 and TRBJ2-2, with D unresolved. The germline V gene has CDR1 MGHRA and CDR2 YSYEKL. V lost 0 bases and J 0 bases, leaving 8 bases between the germline ends. The CDR3 sequence is 16 residues long. The CDR3 nucleotides read TGCGCCAGCAGCCAAGAACCAGCCCCGAACACCGGGGAGCTGTTTTTT. This encodes CASSQEPAPNTGELFF.

The J gene is TRBJ2-2, the V gene TRBV2; no firm D call. Looked up from germline, CDR1 is SNHLY and CDR2 is FYNNEI. The germline V and J ends were trimmed by 3 bases and 4 bases, with 12 bases remaining between them. The CDR3 runs to 15 residues. The CDR3 spells CASSEGGYSTGELFF. The CDR3 bases are TGTGCCAGCAGTGAGGGCGGATATTCCACCGGGGAGCTGTTTTTT.

This clonotype was seen repeatedly, ten times or more. This sequence joins TRBV7-2 and TRBJ2-3; no firm D call. There are 14 residues in the CDR3. The V gene's germline CDR1 is SGHTA and CDR2 FQGNSA. Trimming stripped 5 bases from V and 3 bases from J, with 12 bases between. The CDR3 DNA reads TGTGCCAGCAGCCCAGGCCTTGCGACAGATACGCAGTATTTT. Translation gives CASSPGLATDTQYF.

This sequence joins TRBV7-8 and TRBJ2-7, with 12 bases lining up with TRBD1. The J segment lost 5 bases and the V segment lost 1 base, leaving 6 bases of the junction unmatched. Germline CDR1 and CDR2: SGHVS and FQNEAQ. The CDR3 is made up of 16 amino acids. This CDR3 reads CASSLEAGTGGNEQYF. The DNA of the CDR3 is TGTGCCAGCAGCTTAGAAGCCGGGACAGGGGGCAACGAGCAGTACTTC. Drawing the rest from reference TRBV7-8 and TRBJ2-7, the complete variable domain is GAGVSQSPRYKVAKRGQDVALRCDPISGHVSLFWYQQALGQGPEFLTYFQNEAQLDKSGLPSDRFFAERPEGSVSTLKIQRTQQEDSAVYLCASSLEAGTGGNEQYFGPGTRLTVT.

This clonotype has only a few counts. This chain links TRBV7-2 with TRBJ1-2; 10 nucleotides line up with TRBD1. Germline V CDR1 and CDR2: SGHTA, FQGNSA. The J segment lost 6 bases and the V segment lost 4 bases, leaving 5 bases of the junction unmatched. This CDR3 is built from 14 residues. This CDR3 is CASSSQTGGNGYTF. DNA for the CDR3: TGTGCCAGCAGCTCGCAGACAGGGGGCAATGGCTACACCTTC.

The chain joins TRBV5-8 to TRBJ1-1; D is perhaps TRBD1 (6 bases). Trimming removed 0 bases from V and 14 bases from J, with 14 bases in between. Per germline, CDR1 SGHTS and CDR2 YDEGEE. This CDR3 contains 12 residues. The CDR3 sequence: CASSLATGMFFF. The CDR3 nucleotides are TGTGCCAGCAGCTTGGCAACAGGGATGTTCTTCTTT.

The J gene is TRBJ2-1, the V gene TRBV12-3 or TRBV12-4, with 8 bases identical to TRBD2. The V segment lost 4 bases and the J segment 4 bases; nucleotides outside the gene matches: 6. This CDR3 has 15 amino acids. CDR3 sequence (DNA): TGTGCCAGCAGTTCGTGGACTAGCAGTTACAATGAGCAGTTCTTC. As protein: CASSSWTSSYNEQFF.

This clonotype was counted a few times. The V gene is TRBV20-1, the J gene TRBJ1-6; D not certain. Looked up from germline, CDR1 is DFQATT and CDR2 is SNEGSKA (reference sequence). The CDR3 sequence is 15 residues long. V lost 2 bases and J lost 1, with 9 bases in between. The CDR3 loop is CSARNVGSYNSPLHF. The CDR3 bases are TGCAGTGCTAGAAATGTTGGGTCCTATAATTCACCCCTCCACTTT.

A few counts support this clonotype. V is TRBV10-3 and J is TRBJ1-6; 8 positions match TRBD1. This CDR3 has 15 amino acids. CDR1 is ENHRY, CDR2 SYGVKD, per germline. The junction had 6 bases not matched to a gene; V was cut back by 6 bases and J by 5 bases. DNA of the CDR3: TGTGCCATCAGGGCATTGGACAGGGATAATTCACCCCTCCACTTT. Protein sequence: CAIRALDRDNSPLHF.

This clonotype was seen ten or more times. This chain connects TRBV10-3 to TRBJ2-3; D is unresolved. Germline loops: CDR1 ENHRY, CDR2 SYGVKD. Trimming took off 7 bases at V and 0 bases at J, with 14 bases between the two ends. This CDR3 comprises 15 residues. CDR3 sequence (DNA): TGTGCCATCACCCCGGACGGAGCTAGCACAGATACGCAGTATTTT. Amino acids: CAITPDGASTDTQYF.

V usage is TRBV7-2 and J usage is TRBJ1-1; D uncertain. The CDR3 contains 12 residues. Germline CDR1 is SGHTA and CDR2 is FQGNSA. V lost 2 bases, J lost 6 bases, and 7 bases lay in between. The CDR3 is CASSLTGSEAFF. The CDR3 nucleotides read TGTGCCAGCAGCTTAACTGGATCTGAAGCTTTCTTT.

This clonotype was recorded at least ten times. The genes are TRBV6-2 or TRBV6-3 and TRBJ2-6, with D unresolved. Trimming removed 9 bases at V and 0 bases at J, with 6 bases between. Germline assignment: CDR1 MNHEY and CDR2 SVGEGT. This CDR3 contains 13 residues. The CDR3 region has the DNA TGTGCCAGTCTACGCTCTGGGGCCAACGTCCTGACTTTC. Residues: CASLRSGANVLTF.

This clonotype was seen only a few times. J is TRBJ2-3 and V is TRBV24-1; D may match TRBD1 or TRBD2 (5 bases each). This CDR3 has 13 residues. V was pared by 5 bases and J by 6 bases, with 11 bases between. The germline V gene has CDR1 KGHDR and CDR2 SFDVKD. The CDR3 region is CATSGGNTDTQYF. The CDR3 DNA reads TGTGCCACCAGTGGGGGGAACACGGATACGCAGTATTTT.

V usage is TRBV6-2 or TRBV6-3 and J usage is TRBJ2-7, with D uncertain. V lost 6 bases to trimming and J lost 3 bases, with 6 bases between them. Germline assignment: CDR1 MNHEY and CDR2 SVGEGT. This CDR3 spans 11 amino acids. CDR3 in amino acids: CASRDDYEQYF. CDR3 coding DNA: TGTGCCAGCAGGGACGACTACGAGCAGTACTTC.

This sequence joins TRBV5-1 and TRBJ1-1; the D is unclear. The germline V gene encodes CDR1 SGHRS and CDR2 YFSETQ. This CDR3 has 13 amino acids. V lost 1 base and J lost 1, with 5 bases in between. The CDR3 coding sequence is TGCGCCAGCAGCTTGCGACAGAACACTGAAGCTTTCTTT. Residues: CASSLRQNTEAFF. The whole variable domain, remainder taken from reference TRBV5-1 and TRBJ1-1, is KAGVTQTPRYLIKTRGQQVTLSCSPISGHRSVSWYQQTPGQGLQFLFEYFSETQRNKGNFPGRFSGRQFSNSRSEMNVSTLELGDSALYLCASSLRQNTEAFFGQGTRLTVV.

As DNA, the CDR3 is TGTGCCACCAGCAGAGATCCAGGGAACACTGAAGCTTTCTTT. This translates into CATSRDPGNTEAFF. The V and J genes are TRBV15 and TRBJ1-1; D remains ambiguous. Germline V lookup: CDR1 LNHNV, CDR2 YYDKDF (reference sequence). The CDR3 contains 14 residues. Trimming took 0 bases from V and 1 from J, leaving 6 bases between them.

This clonotype was seen a few times. The chain is built from TRBV30 and TRBJ1-4; 7 bases are shared with TRBD1. Trimming took 6 bases from V and 6 from J; bases not matched to a gene: 7. The CDR3 contains 13 residues. Germline V gene data show CDR1 as GTSNPN and CDR2 as SVGIG (reference sequence). CDR3 region: CACTTGAYEKLFF. In DNA form, the CDR3 reads TGTGCCTGCACAACAGGGGCTTATGAAAAACTGTTTTTT.